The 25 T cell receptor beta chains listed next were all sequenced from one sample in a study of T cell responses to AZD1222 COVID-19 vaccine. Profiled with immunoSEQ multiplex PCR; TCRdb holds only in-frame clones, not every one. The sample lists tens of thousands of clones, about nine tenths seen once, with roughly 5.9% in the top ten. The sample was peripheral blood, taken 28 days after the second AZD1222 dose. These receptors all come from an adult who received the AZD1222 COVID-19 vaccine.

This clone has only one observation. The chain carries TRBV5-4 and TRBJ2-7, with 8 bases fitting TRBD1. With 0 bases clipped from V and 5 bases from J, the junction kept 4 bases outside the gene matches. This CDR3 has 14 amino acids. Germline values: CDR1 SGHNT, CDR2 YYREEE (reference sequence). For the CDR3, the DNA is TGTGCCAGCAGCTTGGCAGGGGGCAGCGACGAGCAGTACTTC. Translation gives CASSLAGGSDEQYF.

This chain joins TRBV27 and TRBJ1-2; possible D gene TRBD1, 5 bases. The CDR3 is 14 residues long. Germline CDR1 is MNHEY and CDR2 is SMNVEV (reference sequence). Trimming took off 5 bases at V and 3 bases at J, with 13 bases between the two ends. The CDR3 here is CASSTNRGDYGYTF. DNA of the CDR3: TGTGCCAGCAGTACTAATCGGGGGGACTATGGCTACACCTTC.

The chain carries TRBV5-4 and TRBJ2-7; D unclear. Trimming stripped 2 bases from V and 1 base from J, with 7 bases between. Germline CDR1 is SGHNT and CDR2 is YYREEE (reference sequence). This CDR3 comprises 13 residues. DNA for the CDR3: TGTGCCAGCAGCTTCGAGGAATCCTACGAGCAGTACTTC. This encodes CASSFEESYEQYF.

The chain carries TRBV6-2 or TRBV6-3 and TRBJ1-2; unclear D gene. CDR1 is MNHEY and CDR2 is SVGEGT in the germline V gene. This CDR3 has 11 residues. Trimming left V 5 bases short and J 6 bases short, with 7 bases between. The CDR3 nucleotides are TGTGCCAGCAGTATCGCTCATGGCTACACCTTC. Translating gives CASSIAHGYTF.

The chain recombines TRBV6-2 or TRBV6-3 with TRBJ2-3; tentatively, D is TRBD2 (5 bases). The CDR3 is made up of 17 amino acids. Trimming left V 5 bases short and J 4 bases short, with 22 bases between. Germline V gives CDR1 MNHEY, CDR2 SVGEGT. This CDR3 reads CASSHPPGITLPDTQYF. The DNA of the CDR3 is TGTGCCAGCAGTCACCCCCCCGGGATCACCCTCCCAGATACGCAGTATTTT.

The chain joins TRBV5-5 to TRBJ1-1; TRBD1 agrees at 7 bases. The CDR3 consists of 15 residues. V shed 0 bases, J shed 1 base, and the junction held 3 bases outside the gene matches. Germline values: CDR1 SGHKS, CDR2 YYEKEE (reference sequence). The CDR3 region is CASSLVTGWNTEAFF. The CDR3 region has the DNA TGTGCCAGCAGCTTGGTGACAGGGTGGAACACTGAAGCTTTCTTT.

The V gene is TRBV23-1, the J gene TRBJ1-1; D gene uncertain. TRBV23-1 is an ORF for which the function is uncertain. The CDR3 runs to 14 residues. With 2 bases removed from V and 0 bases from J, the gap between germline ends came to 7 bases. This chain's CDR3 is CASSQLLVNTEAFF. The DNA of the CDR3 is TGCGCCAGCAGTCAACTTTTGGTGAACACTGAAGCTTTCTTT.

The CDR3 loop reads CATSGGTAQYF. DNA of the CDR3: TGTGCCACCAGTGGGGGGACAGCACAGTATTTT. The chain carries TRBV24-1 and TRBJ2-3; 7 bases agree with TRBD1. This CDR3 has 11 residues. Trimming removed 5 bases from V and 12 bases from J; junction bases left unmatched: 4. The germline CDR1 and CDR2 sequences are KGHDR and SFDVKD.

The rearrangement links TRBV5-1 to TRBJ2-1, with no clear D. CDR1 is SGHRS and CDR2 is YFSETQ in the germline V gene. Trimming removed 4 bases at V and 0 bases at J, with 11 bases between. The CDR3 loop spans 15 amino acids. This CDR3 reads CASSPDVSSYNEQFF. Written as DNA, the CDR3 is TGCGCCAGCAGCCCGGACGTCAGCTCCTACAATGAGCAGTTCTTC.

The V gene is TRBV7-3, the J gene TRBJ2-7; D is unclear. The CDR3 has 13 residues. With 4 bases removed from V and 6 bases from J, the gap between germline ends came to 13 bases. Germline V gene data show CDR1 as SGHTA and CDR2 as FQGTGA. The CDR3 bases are TGTGCCAGCAGCTACCGGCCGGGTTCCGAGCAGTACTTC. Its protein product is CASSYRPGSEQYF.

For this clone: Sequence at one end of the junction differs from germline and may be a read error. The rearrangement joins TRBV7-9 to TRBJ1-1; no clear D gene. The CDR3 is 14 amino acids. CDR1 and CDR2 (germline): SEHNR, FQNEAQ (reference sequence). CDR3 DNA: TGTGCCAGCAGCCTAGCAGGTCAGGTCACTGAAGCTTTCTTT. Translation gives CASSLAGQVTEAFF.

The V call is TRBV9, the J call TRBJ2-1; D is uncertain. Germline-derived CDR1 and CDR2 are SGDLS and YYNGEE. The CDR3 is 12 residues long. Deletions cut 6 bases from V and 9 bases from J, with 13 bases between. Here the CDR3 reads CASTPDGVEQFF. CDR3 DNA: TGTGCCAGCACCCCAGATGGGGTTGAGCAGTTCTTC. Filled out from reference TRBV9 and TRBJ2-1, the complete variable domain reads DSGVTQTPKHLITATGQRVTLRCSPRSGDLSVYWYQQSLDQGLQFLIQYYNGEERAKGNILERFSAQQFPDLHSELNLSSLELGDSALYFCASTPDGVEQFFGPGTRLTVL.

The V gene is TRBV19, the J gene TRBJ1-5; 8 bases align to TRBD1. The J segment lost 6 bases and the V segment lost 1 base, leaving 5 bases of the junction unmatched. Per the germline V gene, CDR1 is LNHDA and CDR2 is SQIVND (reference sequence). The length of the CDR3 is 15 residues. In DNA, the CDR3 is TGTGCCAGTAGTATAGTGCAGGGGGCAGGTCAGCCCCAGCATTTT. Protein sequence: CASSIVQGAGQPQHF.

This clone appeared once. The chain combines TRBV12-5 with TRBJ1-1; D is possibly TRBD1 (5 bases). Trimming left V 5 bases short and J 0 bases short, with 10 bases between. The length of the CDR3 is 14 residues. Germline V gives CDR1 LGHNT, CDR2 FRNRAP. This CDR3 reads CASGARVVNTEAFF. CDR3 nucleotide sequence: TGTGCTAGTGGTGCCAGGGTAGTGAACACTGAAGCTTTCTTT.

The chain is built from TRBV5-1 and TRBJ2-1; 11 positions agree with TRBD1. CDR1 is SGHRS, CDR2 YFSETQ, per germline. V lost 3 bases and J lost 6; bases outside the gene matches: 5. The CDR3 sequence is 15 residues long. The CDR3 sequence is CASSSPGQGGNEQFF. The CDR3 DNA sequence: TGCGCCAGCAGCTCGCCGGGACAGGGGGGCAATGAGCAGTTCTTC.

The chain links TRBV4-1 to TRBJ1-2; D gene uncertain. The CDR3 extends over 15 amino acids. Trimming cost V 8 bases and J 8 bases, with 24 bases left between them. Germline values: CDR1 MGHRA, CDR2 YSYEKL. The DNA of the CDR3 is TGCGCCAGCCGTCAAAACCTGGCCTACCAGACGGGCTACACCTTC. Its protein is CASRQNLAYQTGYTF.

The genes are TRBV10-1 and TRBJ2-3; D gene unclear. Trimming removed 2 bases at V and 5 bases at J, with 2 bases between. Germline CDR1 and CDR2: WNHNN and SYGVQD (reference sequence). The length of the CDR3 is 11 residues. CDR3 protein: CASSERDTQYF. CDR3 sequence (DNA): TGCGCCAGCAGTGAGAGAGATACGCAGTATTTT.

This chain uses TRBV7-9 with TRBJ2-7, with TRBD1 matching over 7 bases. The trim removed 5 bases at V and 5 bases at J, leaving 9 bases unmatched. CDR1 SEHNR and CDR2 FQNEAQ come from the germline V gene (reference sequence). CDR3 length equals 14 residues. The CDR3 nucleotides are TGTGCCAGCAGCCAGAGACAGGGTATCCACGAGCAGTACTTC. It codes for CASSQRQGIHEQYF.

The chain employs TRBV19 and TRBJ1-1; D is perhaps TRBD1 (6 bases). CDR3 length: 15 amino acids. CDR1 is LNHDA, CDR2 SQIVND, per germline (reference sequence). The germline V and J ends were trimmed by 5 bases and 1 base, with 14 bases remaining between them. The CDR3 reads CASSPQGLRNTEAFF. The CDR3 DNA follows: TGTGCCAGTAGTCCACAGGGTTTGAGGAACACTGAAGCTTTCTTT.

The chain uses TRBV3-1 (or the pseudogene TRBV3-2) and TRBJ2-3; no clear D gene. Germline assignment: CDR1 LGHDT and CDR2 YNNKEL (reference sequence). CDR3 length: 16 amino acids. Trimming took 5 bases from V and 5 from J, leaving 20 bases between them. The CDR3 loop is CASSNPRPICQDTQYF. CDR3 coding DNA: TGTGCCAGCAGCAATCCGCGTCCCATTTGTCAAGATACGCAGTATTTT.

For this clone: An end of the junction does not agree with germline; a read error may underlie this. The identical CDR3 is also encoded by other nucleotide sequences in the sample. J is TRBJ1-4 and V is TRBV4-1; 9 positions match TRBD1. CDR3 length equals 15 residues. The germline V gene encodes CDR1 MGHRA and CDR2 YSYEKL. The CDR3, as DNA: TGCGCCAGCAGCCAAGGGGACAGGGATAATGAAAAACTATTTTTT. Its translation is CASSQGDRDNEKLFF.

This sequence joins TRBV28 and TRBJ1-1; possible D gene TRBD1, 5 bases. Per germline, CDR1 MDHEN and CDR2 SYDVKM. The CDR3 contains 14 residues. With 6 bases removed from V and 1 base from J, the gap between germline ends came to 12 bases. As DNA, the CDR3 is TGTGCCAGCAGGGTAGGACATAGGAACACTGAAGCTTTCTTT. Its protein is CASRVGHRNTEAFF.

As DNA, the CDR3 is TGTGCCAGCATCCCACAGGGTTTGGGGTATGGCTACACCTTC. Its translation: CASIPQGLGYGYTF. V is TRBV5-4 and J is TRBJ1-2; TRBD1 might be the D (6 bases). The germline CDR1 and CDR2 sequences are SGHNT and YYREEE (reference sequence). The CDR3 loop spans 14 amino acids. Between the trimmed V and J ends, which lost 6 bases and 5 bases, there was a span of 17 bases.

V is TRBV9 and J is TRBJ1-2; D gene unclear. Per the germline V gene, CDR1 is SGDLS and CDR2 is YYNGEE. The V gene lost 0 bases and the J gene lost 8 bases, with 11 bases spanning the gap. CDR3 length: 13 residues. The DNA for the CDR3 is TGTGCCAGCAGCGTAGCGTTTGGGGTCGGCTACACCTTC. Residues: CASSVAFGVGYTF.

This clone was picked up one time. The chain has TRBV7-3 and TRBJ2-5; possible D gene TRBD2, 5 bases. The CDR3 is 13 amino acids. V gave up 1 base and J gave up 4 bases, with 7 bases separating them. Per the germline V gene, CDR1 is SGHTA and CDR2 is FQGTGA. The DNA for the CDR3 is TGTGCCAGCAGCTTAAGAGAGGGAGAGACCCAGTACTTC. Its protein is CASSLREGETQYF.